The present TCR beta chain was sequenced within a study of kidney transplant recipient with SARS-CoV-2 infection. About this clonotype itself: This may be a read error: a much more frequent sequence differs by one nucleotide.

TCRdb fed the reads into MiXCR, producing one record per CDR3 protein. The sample contains about 250,000 distinct CDR3 sequences, 29% of which appear only once. The CDR3 length is 14 residues. Germline CDR1 reads SGHNT; CDR2 reads YYREEE (reference sequence). The chain joins TRBV5-4 to TRBJ1-2; possibly TRBD1 for D (6 bases). The TCR comes from a male patient in his thirties who had COVID-19 and was a kidney transplant recipient. The graft donor may account for some of the T cells. Sequencing was performed on a blood sample, taken at baseline and on day 111 from a kidney transplant recipient. The chain's CDR3 is CASSLLQGGYGHTF. The CDR3, as DNA: TGTGCCAGCAGCTTGTTACAGGGAGGCTATGGCCACACCTTC.